The 19 T cell receptor beta chains reported below all come from one sample, sequenced in a study of metastatic and nonmetastatic thyroid tumors. TCRdb ran MiXCR on the PCR reads. The sample contains approximately 30,000 clones, about 3.7% of which appear only once. The entire patient cohort was treatment-naive prior to thyroid surgery. Sequencing input: blood. The receptors stem from a male donor with papillary thyroid cancer or a benign thyroid nodule (not recorded which). Some clones in this sample may be carry-over from other donors' samples.

In this sample, this clone turned up many times. This chain uses TRBV9 with TRBJ2-1; 7 bases match TRBD2. The CDR3 spans 18 residues. In germline, CDR1 is SGDLS, CDR2 YYNGEE. The V gene end was trimmed by 4 bases and the J gene end by 8 bases; junction bases not matched to a gene: 21. The DNA of the CDR3 is TGTGCCAGCAGCTTACGCCCCCGGGACTATCCGTTTTCCCATGAGCAGTTCTTC. The encoded protein is CASSLRPRDYPFSHEQFF.

This clone was found a few times. The rearrangement joins TRBV4-2 to TRBJ1-5; D is possibly TRBD1 (5 bases). V gave up 4 bases and J gave up 6 bases, with 13 bases separating them. The CDR3 covers 14 residues. The V gene's germline CDR1 is LGHNA and CDR2 YNFKEQ. The CDR3 loop is CASSLGRDSQPQHF. CDR3 DNA: TGTGCCAGCAGCCTAGGCCGGGACTCTCAGCCCCAGCATTTT.

This clone counts as medium-sized. This chain connects TRBV6-4 to TRBJ2-2, with 13 bases matching TRBD2. The CDR3 loop spans 15 amino acids. J was trimmed by 6 bases and V by 3 bases; bases with no gene match: 1. Germline lookup yields CDR1 MRHNA and CDR2 SNTAGT. The CDR3 DNA follows: TGTGCCAGCAGTGAACTAGCGGGAGGGCCCGGGGAGCTGTTTTTT. Translated, it gives CASSELAGGPGELFF.

This clone was seen a handful of times. The V call is TRBV2, the J call TRBJ2-1; D gene unclear. From germline, CDR1 is SNHLY and CDR2 FYNNEI. Trimming left V 8 bases short and J 6 bases short, with 17 bases between. CDR3 length: 14 amino acids. CDR3 loop: CASPPLTSGNEQFF. CDR3 sequence (DNA): TGTGCCAGCCCGCCGCTCACCTCTGGCAATGAGCAGTTCTTC.

This clone was detected many times. Being one base from a much bigger clone, this may be a read error. A read error is likely, as this CDR3 ends without the conserved phenylalanine or tryptophan. J is TRBJ1-1 and V is TRBV7-2; TRBD1 matches at 8 bases. The CDR3 totals 14 residues. CDR1 and CDR2 from the germline V gene are SGHTA and FQGNSA. Trimming cost V 3 bases and J 5 bases; bases outside gene matches: 5. The CDR3 nucleotides are TGTGCCAGCAGCTTGGGACAGGTCCGGACTGAAGCTTTCTAT. Its protein is CASSLGQVRTEAFY.

This clone has a handful of counts. The V and J genes are TRBV20-1 and TRBJ1-1, with TRBD1 matching 8 bases. Germline V CDR1 and CDR2: DFQATT, SNEGSKA (reference sequence). CDR3 length equals 13 residues. V lost 5 bases to trimming and J lost 5 bases; unmatched junction nucleotides: 7. CDR3 region: CSARTDRETEAFF. CDR3 bases: TGCAGTGCTCGAACGGACAGGGAGACTGAAGCTTTCTTT.

This clone is medium-sized (0.01 to 0.1%) by share. The chain employs TRBV27 and TRBJ2-3; 9 bases line up with TRBD2. V lost 5 bases, J lost 2 bases, and 5 bases stayed unmatched. Germline values: CDR1 MNHEY, CDR2 SMNVEV (reference sequence). The CDR3 totals 15 residues. CDR3 amino acids: CASSPLAGATDTQYF. In nucleotides, the CDR3 is TGTGCCAGCAGTCCCTTAGCGGGAGCCACAGATACGCAGTATTTT.

To note about this clone: One base away lies a much larger clone, so this may be a sequencing read error. The V gene is TRBV3-1, the J gene TRBJ2-5, with unresolved D. CDR3 length: 11 amino acids. The germline V gene has CDR1 LGHDT and CDR2 YNNKEL (reference sequence). The V end was cut by 4 bases, the J end by 3 bases, with 3 bases between. In DNA form, the CDR3 reads TGTGCCAGCAGCCCCAAAGAGACCCAGTACTTC. Encoded protein: CASSPKETQYF.

Sample share makes this clone medium-sized (0.01 to 0.1%). The chain is built from TRBV2 and TRBJ2-7, with 7 bases that match TRBD2. Germline CDR1 reads SNHLY; CDR2 reads FYNNEI. V dropped 6 bases and J dropped 7; count of bases not matched to a gene: 9. The CDR3 has 13 residues. CDR3 amino acids: CASSTTGGLEQYF. CDR3 bases: TGTGCCAGCAGCACGACGGGGGGTCTGGAGCAGTACTTC.

This clone turned up a few times. This chain connects TRBV6-2 or TRBV6-3 to TRBJ2-7, with 12 bases that match TRBD2. Germline values: CDR1 MNHEY, CDR2 SVGEGT. V shed 7 bases, J shed 3 bases, and the junction held 4 bases outside the gene matches. The CDR3 runs 14 residues. The CDR3 region has the DNA TGTGCCAGCATCCAGGGACTAGCGGGCTACGAGCAGTACTTC. This codes for CASIQGLAGYEQYF.

This clone was observed a handful of times. The chain uses TRBV28 and TRBJ2-3; TRBD2 is a possible D gene (6 bases). V was pared by 2 bases and J by 1 base, with 13 bases between. The V gene's germline CDR1 is MDHEN and CDR2 SYDVKM. The CDR3 spans 16 residues. DNA for the CDR3: TGTGCCAGCAGTTTAGTCACTAGCCCCGGCACAGATACGCAGTATTTT. It translates to CASSLVTSPGTDTQYF.

The sample holds a few counts of this clone. This sequence joins TRBV6-1 and TRBJ2-2; D gene ambiguous. Looked up from germline, CDR1 is MNHNS and CDR2 is SASEGT. Trimming stripped 1 base from V and 3 bases from J, with 9 bases between. The CDR3 has 15 residues. The CDR3 spells CASSEVSGYTGELFF. The CDR3 region has the DNA TGTGCCAGCAGTGAAGTTTCCGGGTACACCGGGGAGCTGTTTTTT.

This clone was counted only a few times. This chain connects TRBV20-1 to TRBJ2-2; TRBD1 agrees at 7 bases. Per germline, CDR1 DFQATT and CDR2 SNEGSKA (reference sequence). J lost 3 bases, V lost 0 bases, and 4 bases had no gene match. The CDR3 has 15 amino acids. This CDR3 is CSARDTGTDTGELFF. The CDR3 nucleotides are TGCAGTGCTAGAGATACCGGGACAGACACCGGGGAGCTGTTTTTT.

For this clone: The junction departs from the called germline gene at one end, perhaps through a read error. The rearrangement uses TRBV13 and TRBJ2-1, with 9 nucleotides matching TRBD2. The germline V gene encodes CDR1 PRHDT and CDR2 FYEKMQ (reference sequence). The CDR3 runs to 18 residues. The CDR3 coding sequence is TGTGCCGGCAGCTTAGGCCTTGCCCGCGGGAGGGACTTCCTCGAGCAGTTCTTC. This gives the protein CAGSLGLARGRDFLEQFF.

V gene TRBV12-3 or TRBV12-4 combines with J gene TRBJ2-6; D perhaps matches TRBD2 (7 bases). The CDR3 extends over 12 amino acids. Trimming cost V 10 bases and J 11 bases, with 15 bases left between them. CDR3 DNA: TGTGCCAACAGGGAGGGCCCTGACGTCCTGACTTTC. Translating gives CANREGPDVLTF.

This clone qualifies as medium-sized. The chain couples TRBV6-4 to TRBJ2-2; no clear D gene. Trimming took off 5 bases at V and 0 bases at J, with 4 bases between the two ends. Per germline, CDR1 MRHNA and CDR2 SNTAGT. This CDR3 region has 13 residues. CDR3 coding DNA: TGTGCCAGCAGTAGCGCGAACACCGGGGAGCTGTTTTTT. As protein: CASSSANTGELFF.

This clone was detected only a few times. A much larger clone differs by one base, so this may be a read error. Other DNA sequences of this sample code for an identical CDR3. V is TRBV30 and J is TRBJ2-1; no firm D call. This CDR3 contains 11 residues. CDR1 is GTSNPN, CDR2 SVGIG, per germline (reference sequence). Trimming pared 1 base from V and 10 bases from J, leaving 8 bases between. Here the CDR3 DNA reads TGTGCCTGGAGTGCGAAGCGCGAGCAGTTCTTC. It translates to CAWSAKREQFF.

The genes are TRBV28 and TRBJ1-2, with TRBD1 identical over 7 bases. Trimming cost V 7 bases and J 5 bases; bases outside gene matches: 4. CDR3 length: 12 amino acids. The germline CDR1 and CDR2 sequences are MDHEN and SYDVKM. CDR3 sequence reads: CASIGTDYGYTF. In DNA, the CDR3 is TGTGCCAGCATTGGGACAGATTATGGCTACACCTTC.

This clone was counted at least ten times. The chain joins TRBV29-1 to TRBJ1-1; 9 bases are a match to TRBD1. The J segment lost 12 bases and the V segment lost 1 base, leaving 3 bases of the junction unmatched. The CDR3 sequence is 11 residues long. The germline CDR1 and CDR2 sequences are SQVTM and ANQGSEA. The CDR3 region has the DNA TGCAGCGTTGAAGGGACAGGGGTACCTTTCTTT. Amino acids: CSVEGTGVPFF.